The rows below give T cell receptor beta chains drawn from one sample of a study of T cells in tumors after PD-1 blockade. This table comes from immunoSEQ multiplex PCR, and its TCRdb copy is limited to in-frame clones, with some not included. Here the sample spans around 60,000 clones, about 80% being singletons. The specimen comprised PBMCs, sampled before anti-PD-1 treatment. These receptors were collected from a human donor with basal cell carcinoma. Each CDR3 is given with its conserved first and last residue.

CDR3 protein,V gene,J gene
CASQTAPLGNTIYF,TRBV6-5,TRBJ1-3
CASGMTGVAREQYF,TRBV6-5,TRBJ2-7
CASSYATGFHYYGYTF,TRBV6-5,TRBJ1-2
CASKTGPRNSPLHF,TRBV6-5,TRBJ1-6
CASSDFAGADTQYF,TRBV6-4,TRBJ2-3
CASSPRTNVRCYF,TRBV19,TRBJ2-3
CASSPLAGASWNTIYF,TRBV4-1,TRBJ1-3
CASNPGGDRALEQYF,TRBV5-1,TRBJ2-7
CASSAGTSGRYRETQYF,TRBV25-1,TRBJ2-5
CASSQDPDLLTDTQYF,TRBV4-2,TRBJ2-3
CASSLRDSQPQHF,TRBV7-8,TRBJ1-5
CASSPTGPGNTIYF,TRBV28,TRBJ1-3
CASSLAGGGNTQYF,TRBV5-4,TRBJ2-3
CASSLGVRADTQYF,TRBV28,TRBJ2-3
CASSLSPEGYGYTF,TRBV5-5,TRBJ1-2
CASSFRMRGTDTQYF,TRBV5-6,TRBJ2-3
CASSGVLTEAFF,TRBV2,TRBJ1-1
CASSPTGAGSYEQYF,TRBV27,TRBJ2-7
CASSPRTSPSYEQYF,TRBV5-1,TRBJ2-7
CASSLVGRSLYEQYF,TRBV13,TRBJ2-7
CASRQIGQETQYF,TRBV3-1/TRBV3-2,TRBJ2-5
CASFPGGANVLTF,TRBV18,TRBJ2-6
CASSFGGLAGTDTQYF,TRBV7-9,TRBJ2-3
CASSRLAGENNEQFF,TRBV19,TRBJ2-1
CASSPGAQGVNEQFF,TRBV11-3,TRBJ2-1
CASIPSGGWNQPQHF,TRBV19,TRBJ1-5
CSVQTDLNSGANVLTF,TRBV29-1,TRBJ2-6
CASRRDRENEQFF,TRBV7-2,TRBJ2-1
CASSEDRGLGQYF,TRBV6-1,TRBJ2-7
CASSLDGGSPDQPQHF,TRBV5-1,TRBJ1-5
CASSLAVGVVNTEAFF,TRBV5-1,TRBJ1-1
CASSYRTGNTEAFF,TRBV6-6,TRBJ1-1
CASSLGATDRAGGELFF,TRBV5-6,TRBJ2-2
CASSTLASSTDTQYF,TRBV6-5,TRBJ2-3
CASSPGRQETQYF,TRBV7-3,TRBJ2-5
CASSRGGERGPRSYEQYF,TRBV7-3,TRBJ2-7
CASSFKGEQGYTF,TRBV5-1,TRBJ1-2
CASRLRGYNSPLHF,TRBV27,TRBJ1-6
CAPRRSGGACWYEQYF,TRBV7-3,.
CASGQVENGYTF,TRBV5-1,TRBJ1-2
CASSEASNQPQHF,TRBV6-1,TRBJ1-5
CASSQQDGARSPLHF,TRBV3-1/TRBV3-2,TRBJ1-6
CARRQALRVDITEAFF,TRBV19,TRBJ1-1
CSAKVSEKLFF,TRBV20-1,TRBJ1-4
CASRQGGNTEAFF,TRBV5-1,TRBJ1-1
CASVEAGGRETQYF,TRBV2,TRBJ2-5
CASSQDLPGTVQPQHF,TRBV4-1,TRBJ1-5
CASSLPTSEAFF,TRBV5-4,TRBJ1-1
CASSLLAGETQYF,TRBV11-3,TRBJ2-5